The source of this T cell receptor beta chain is a study of CD8+ T cells in alopecia areata. Study as a whole: C3H/HeJ graft donors with spontaneous alopecia, aged about 6-12 months, supplied skin that was transplanted onto female C3H/HeJ mice aged about 6-11 weeks.

This CDR3 is 15 amino acids long. A word on this clone: Its antigen is undetermined. A junction end diverges from the germline sequence, so it may reflect a read error. Mouse germline and gene names are used. The read finishes 4 residues shy of the CDR3 end, and the germline J gene is used to complete it.

CD4, CD8alpha, NKG2D, NKG2ACE and other markers were used to sort pooled cutaneous lymph node cells. After isolation, RNA underwent reverse transcription to generate cDNA as the sequencing template. Here immunoSEQ multiplex PCR was the method, and the copy in TCRdb shows in-frame clones only, minus some. Listed for the sample are around 300,000 clones, none seen a single time. Findings and limits, study-wide: Lesional scalp, notably in alopecia totalis/universalis, had clonality above that of normal scalp. Resident alphabeta T cells of normal skin are also sequenced in scalp samples.

V and J are TRBV21 and TRBJ1-2; no definite D call. Being an ORF, TRBV21 has a function that is uncertain. Sequencing was done on a sample of CD4+ T cells sorted from a lymph node. This TCR was recovered from a C3H/HeJ mouse with alopecia areata. Mouse MHC haplotype: H2-k. The CDR3 DNA, read in part, is TGTGCTAGCAGTGAATCCGCCAGAGAAAACTCC. Amino acid sequence: CASSESARENS. The CDR3 in its entirety is CASSESARENSDYTF.